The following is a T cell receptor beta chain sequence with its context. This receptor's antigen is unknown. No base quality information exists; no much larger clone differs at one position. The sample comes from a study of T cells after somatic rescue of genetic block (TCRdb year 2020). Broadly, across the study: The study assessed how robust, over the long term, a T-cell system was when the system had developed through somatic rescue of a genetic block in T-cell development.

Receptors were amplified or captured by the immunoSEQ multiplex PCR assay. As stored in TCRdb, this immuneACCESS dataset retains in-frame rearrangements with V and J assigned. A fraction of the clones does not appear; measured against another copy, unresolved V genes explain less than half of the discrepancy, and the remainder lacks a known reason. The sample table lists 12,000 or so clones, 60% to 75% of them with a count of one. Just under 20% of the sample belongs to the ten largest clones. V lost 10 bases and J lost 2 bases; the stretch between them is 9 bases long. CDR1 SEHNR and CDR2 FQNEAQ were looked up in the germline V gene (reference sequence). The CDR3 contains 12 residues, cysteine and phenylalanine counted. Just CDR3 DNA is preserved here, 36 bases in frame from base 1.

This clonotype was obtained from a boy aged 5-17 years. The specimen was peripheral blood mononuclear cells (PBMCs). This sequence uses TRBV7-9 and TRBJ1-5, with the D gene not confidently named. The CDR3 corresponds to CATSTGNQPQHF. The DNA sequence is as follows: TGTGCCACCTCGACTGGCAATCAGCCCCAGCATTTT. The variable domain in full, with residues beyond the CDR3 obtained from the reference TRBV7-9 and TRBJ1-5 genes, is DTGVSQNPRHKITKRGQNVTFRCDPISEHNRLYWYRQTLGQGPEFLTYFQNEAQLEKSRLLSDRFSAERPKGSFSTLEIQRTEQGDSAMYLCATSTGNQPQHFGDGTRLSIL.